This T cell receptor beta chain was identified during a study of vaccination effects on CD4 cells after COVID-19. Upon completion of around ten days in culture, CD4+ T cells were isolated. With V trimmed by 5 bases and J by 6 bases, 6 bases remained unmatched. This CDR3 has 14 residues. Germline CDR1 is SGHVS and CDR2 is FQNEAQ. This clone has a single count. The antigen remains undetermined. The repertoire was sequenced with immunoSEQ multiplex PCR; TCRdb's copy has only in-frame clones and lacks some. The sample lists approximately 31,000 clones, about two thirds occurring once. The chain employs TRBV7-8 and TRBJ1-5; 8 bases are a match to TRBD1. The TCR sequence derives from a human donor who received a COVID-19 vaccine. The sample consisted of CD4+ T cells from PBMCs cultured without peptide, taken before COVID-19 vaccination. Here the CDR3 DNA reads TGTGCCAGCAGCGTCGGGACAGGCGGTCAGCCCCAGCATTTT. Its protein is CASSVGTGGQPQHF.